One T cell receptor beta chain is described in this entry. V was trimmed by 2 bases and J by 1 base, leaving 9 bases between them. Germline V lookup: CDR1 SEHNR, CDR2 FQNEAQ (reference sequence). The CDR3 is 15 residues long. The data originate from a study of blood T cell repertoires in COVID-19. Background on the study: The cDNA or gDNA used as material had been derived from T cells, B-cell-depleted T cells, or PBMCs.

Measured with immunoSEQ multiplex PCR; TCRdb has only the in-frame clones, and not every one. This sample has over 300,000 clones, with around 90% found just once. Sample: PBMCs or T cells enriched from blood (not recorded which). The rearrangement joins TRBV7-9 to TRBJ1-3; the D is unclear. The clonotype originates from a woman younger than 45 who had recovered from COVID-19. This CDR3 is CASSLWEASGNTIYF. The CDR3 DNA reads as TGTGCCAGCAGCTTATGGGAGGCGTCTGGAAACACCATATATTTT. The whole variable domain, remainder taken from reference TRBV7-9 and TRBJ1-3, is DTGVSQNPRHKITKRGQNVTFRCDPISEHNRLYWYRQTLGQGPEFLTYFQNEAQLEKSRLLSDRFSAERPKGSFSTLEIQRTEQGDSAMYLCASSLWEASGNTIYFGEGSWLTVV.